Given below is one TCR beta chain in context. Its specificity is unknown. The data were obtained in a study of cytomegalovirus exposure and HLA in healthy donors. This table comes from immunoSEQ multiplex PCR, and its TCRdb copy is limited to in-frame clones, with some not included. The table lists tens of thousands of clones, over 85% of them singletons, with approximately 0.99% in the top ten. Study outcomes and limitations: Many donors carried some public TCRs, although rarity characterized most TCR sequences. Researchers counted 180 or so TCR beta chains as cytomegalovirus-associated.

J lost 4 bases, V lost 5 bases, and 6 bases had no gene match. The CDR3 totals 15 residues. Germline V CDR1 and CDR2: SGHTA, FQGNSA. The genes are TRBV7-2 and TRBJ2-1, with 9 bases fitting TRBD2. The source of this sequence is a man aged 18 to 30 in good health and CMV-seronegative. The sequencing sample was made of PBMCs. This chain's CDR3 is CASSLFSGSYNEQFF. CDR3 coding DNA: TGTGCCAGCAGCCTGTTTAGCGGGAGTTACAATGAGCAGTTCTTC.